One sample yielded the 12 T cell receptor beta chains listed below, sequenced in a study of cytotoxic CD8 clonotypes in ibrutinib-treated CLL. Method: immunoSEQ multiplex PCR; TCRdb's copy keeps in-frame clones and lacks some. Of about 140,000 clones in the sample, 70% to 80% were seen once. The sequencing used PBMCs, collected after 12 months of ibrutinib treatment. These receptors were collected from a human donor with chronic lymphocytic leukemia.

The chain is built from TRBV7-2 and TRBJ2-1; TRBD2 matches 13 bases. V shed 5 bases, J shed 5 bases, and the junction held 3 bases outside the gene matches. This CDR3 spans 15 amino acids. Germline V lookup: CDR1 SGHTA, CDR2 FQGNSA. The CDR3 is CASSRGLAGDNEQFF. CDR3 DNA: TGTGCCAGCAGCCGCGGACTAGCGGGAGACAATGAGCAGTTCTTC.

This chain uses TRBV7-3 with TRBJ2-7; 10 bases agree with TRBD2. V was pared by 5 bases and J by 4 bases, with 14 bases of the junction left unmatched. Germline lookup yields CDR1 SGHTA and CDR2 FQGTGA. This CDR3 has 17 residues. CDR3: CASSTNPGLAGAYEQYF. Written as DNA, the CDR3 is TGTGCCAGCAGCACCAACCCCGGGCTAGCGGGGGCTTACGAGCAGTACTTC. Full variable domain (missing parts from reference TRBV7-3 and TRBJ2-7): GAGVSQTPSNKVTEKGKYVELRCDPISGHTALYWYRQSLGQGPEFLIYFQGTGAADDSGLPNDRFFAVRPEGSVSTLKIQRTERGDSAVYLCASSTNPGLAGAYEQYFGPGTRLTVT.

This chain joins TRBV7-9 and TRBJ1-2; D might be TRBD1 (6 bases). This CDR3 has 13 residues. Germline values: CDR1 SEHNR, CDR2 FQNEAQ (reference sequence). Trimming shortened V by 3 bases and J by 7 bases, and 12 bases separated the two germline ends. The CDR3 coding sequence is TGTGCCAGCAGCTTCCCAGGGGTTTTTGGCTACACCTTC. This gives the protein CASSFPGVFGYTF.

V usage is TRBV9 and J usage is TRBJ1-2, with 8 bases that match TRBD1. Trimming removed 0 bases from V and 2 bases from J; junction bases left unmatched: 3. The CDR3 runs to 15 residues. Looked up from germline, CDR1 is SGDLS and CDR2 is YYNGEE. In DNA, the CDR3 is TGTGCCAGCAGCGTAGGACAGGGGACCAACTATGGCTACACCTTC. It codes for CASSVGQGTNYGYTF. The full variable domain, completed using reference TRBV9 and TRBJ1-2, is DSGVTQTPKHLITATGQRVTLRCSPRSGDLSVYWYQQSLDQGLQFLIQYYNGEERAKGNILERFSAQQFPDLHSELNLSSLELGDSALYFCASSVGQGTNYGYTFGSGTRLTVV.

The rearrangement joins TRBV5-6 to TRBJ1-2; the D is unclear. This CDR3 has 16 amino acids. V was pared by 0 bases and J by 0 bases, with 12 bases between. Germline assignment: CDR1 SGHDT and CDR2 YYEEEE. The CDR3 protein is CASSLASSITNYGYTF. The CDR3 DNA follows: TGTGCCAGCAGCTTGGCCTCCTCCATTACTAACTATGGCTACACCTTC. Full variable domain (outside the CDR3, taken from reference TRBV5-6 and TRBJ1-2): DAGVTQSPTHLIKTRGQQVTLRCSPKSGHDTVSWYQQALGQGPQFIFQYYEEEERQRGNFPDRFSGHQFPNYSSELNVNALLLGDSALYLCASSLASSITNYGYTFGSGTRLTVV.

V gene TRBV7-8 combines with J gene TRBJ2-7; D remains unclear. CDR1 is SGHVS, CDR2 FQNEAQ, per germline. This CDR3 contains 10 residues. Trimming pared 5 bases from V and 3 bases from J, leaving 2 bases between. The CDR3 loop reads CASSDYEQYF. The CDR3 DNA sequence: TGTGCCAGCAGCGACTACGAGCAGTACTTC.

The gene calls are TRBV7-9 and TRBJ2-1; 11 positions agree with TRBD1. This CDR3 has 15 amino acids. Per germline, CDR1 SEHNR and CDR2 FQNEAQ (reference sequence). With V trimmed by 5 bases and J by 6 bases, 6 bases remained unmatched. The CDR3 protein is CASSPPGTGGNEQFF. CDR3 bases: TGTGCCAGCAGCCCCCCGGGGACAGGGGGCAATGAGCAGTTCTTC.

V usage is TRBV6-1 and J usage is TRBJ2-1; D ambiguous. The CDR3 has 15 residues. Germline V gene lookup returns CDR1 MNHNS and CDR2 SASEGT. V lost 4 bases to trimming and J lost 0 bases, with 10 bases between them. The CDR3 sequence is CASSVLSGSYNEQFF. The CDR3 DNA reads TGTGCCAGCAGTGTTCTCAGTGGCTCCTACAATGAGCAGTTCTTC.

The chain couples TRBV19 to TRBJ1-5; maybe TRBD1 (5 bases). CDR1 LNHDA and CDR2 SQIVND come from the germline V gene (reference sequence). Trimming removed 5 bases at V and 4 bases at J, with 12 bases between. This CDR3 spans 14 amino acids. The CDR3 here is CASSQGVINQPQHF. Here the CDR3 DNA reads TGTGCCAGTAGTCAAGGGGTAATAAATCAGCCCCAGCATTTT.

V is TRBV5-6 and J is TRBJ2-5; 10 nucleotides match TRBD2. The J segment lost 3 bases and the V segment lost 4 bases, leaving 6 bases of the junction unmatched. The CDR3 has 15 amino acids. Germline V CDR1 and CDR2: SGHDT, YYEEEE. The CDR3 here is CASSAISGGKETQYF. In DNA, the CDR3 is TGTGCCAGCAGCGCCATTAGCGGGGGGAAAGAGACCCAGTACTTC. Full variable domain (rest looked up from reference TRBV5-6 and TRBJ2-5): DAGVTQSPTHLIKTRGQQVTLRCSPKSGHDTVSWYQQALGQGPQFIFQYYEEEERQRGNFPDRFSGHQFPNYSSELNVNALLLGDSALYLCASSAISGGKETQYFGPGTRLLVL.

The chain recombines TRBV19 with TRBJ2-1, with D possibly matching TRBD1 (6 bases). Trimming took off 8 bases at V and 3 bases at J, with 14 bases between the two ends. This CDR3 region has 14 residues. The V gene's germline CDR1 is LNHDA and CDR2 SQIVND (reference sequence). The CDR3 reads CASAQGKGYNEQFF. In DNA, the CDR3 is TGTGCCAGTGCCCAGGGGAAAGGCTACAATGAGCAGTTCTTC.

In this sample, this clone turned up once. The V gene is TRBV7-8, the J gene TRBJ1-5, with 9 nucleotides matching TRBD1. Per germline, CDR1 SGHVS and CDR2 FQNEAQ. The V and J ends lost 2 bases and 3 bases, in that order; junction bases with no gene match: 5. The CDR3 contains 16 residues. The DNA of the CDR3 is TGTGCCAGCAGCTTAACCCGGGACAGGGTCAATCAGCCCCAGCATTTT. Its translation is CASSLTRDRVNQPQHF.